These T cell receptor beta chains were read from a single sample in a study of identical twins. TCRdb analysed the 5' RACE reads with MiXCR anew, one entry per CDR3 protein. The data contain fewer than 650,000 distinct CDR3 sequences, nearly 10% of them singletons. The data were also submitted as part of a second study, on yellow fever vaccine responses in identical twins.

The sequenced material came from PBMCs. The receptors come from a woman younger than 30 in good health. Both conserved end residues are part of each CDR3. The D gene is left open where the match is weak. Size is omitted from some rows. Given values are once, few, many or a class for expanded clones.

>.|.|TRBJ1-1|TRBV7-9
CASSFPLRREDTEAFF
TGTGCCAGCAGCTTCCCCCTAAGGAGGGAAGACACTGAAGCTTTCTTT
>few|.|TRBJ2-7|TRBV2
CASSGPRDGALSEQYF
TGTGCCAGCAGTGGCCCCAGGGACGGGGCTTTGAGCGAGCAGTACTTC
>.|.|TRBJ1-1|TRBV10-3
CAISESVGGRDTEAFF
TGTGCCATCAGTGAGTCCGTCGGGGGCCGGGACACTGAAGCTTTCTTT
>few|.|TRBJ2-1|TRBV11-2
CASSPNWGVSSYNEQFF
TGTGCCAGCAGCCCCAACTGGGGGGTTAGCTCCTACAATGAGCAGTTCTTC
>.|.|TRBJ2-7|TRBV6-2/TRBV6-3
CASANGGPYEQYF
TGTGCCAGCGCCAACGGGGGCCCCTACGAGCAGTACTTC
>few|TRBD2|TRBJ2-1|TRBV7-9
CASVSPGTTHYNEQFF
TGTGCCAGCGTTTCACCCGGGACTACGCACTACAATGAGCAGTTCTTC
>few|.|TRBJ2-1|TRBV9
CASSPRTQRWDEQFF
TGTGCCAGCAGCCCTCGGACCCAACGTTGGGATGAGCAGTTCTTC
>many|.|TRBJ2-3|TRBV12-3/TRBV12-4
CASSFSGAADTQYF
TGTGCCAGCAGTTTTTCAGGTGCGGCAGATACGCAGTATTTT
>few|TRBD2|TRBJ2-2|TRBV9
CASSTRGRLNTGELFF
TGTGCCAGCAGCACCCGCGGGAGACTGAACACCGGGGAGCTGTTTTTT
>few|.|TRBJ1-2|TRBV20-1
CRGVVGYTF
TGCAGGGGGGTGGTGGGCTACACCTTC
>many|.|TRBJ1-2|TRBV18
CASSPRQYGYTF
TGTGCCAGCTCACCAAGACAATATGGCTACACCTTC
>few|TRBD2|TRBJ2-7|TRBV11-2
CASSFQLGLAGGLYEQYF
TGTGCCAGCAGCTTCCAATTAGGGCTAGCGGGGGGGTTATACGAGCAGTACTTC
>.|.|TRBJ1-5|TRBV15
CATSNRTGRQPQHF
TGTGCCACCAGCAATAGGACGGGCAGACAGCCCCAGCATTTT
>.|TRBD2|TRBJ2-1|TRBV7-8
CASSMPSGTSGGQDYNEQFF
TGTGCCAGCAGCATGCCGTCCGGGACTAGCGGGGGGCAAGATTACAATGAGCAGTTCTTC
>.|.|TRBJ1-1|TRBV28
CASTYRDEAFF
TGTGCCAGCACTTATAGGGATGAAGCTTTCTTT
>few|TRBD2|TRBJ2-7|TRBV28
CASSSGTSGSILREQYF
TGTGCCAGCAGTTCCGGGACTAGCGGGAGTATCCTCCGCGAGCAGTACTTC
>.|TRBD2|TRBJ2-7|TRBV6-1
CASTPLGVAGGDEQYF
TGTGCCAGCACCCCCCTCGGGGTAGCGGGTGGTGACGAGCAGTACTTC
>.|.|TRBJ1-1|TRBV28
CANSGGMSTEAFF
TGTGCCAACAGTGGAGGGATGAGTACTGAAGCTTTCTTT
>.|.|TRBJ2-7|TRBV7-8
CASSLGTLGYEQYF
TGTGCCAGCAGCTTAGGAACCCTGGGCTACGAGCAGTACTTC
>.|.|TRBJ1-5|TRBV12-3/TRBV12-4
CASTRVRDQPQHF
TGTGCCAGCACGAGGGTGAGAGATCAGCCCCAGCATTTT
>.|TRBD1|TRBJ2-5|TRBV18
CASSLEGGPTETQYF
TGTGCCAGCTCACTCGAAGGGGGCCCGACGGAGACCCAGTACTTC
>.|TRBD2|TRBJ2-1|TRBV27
CASSYSGGFGEQFF
TGTGCCAGCAGTTACAGCGGGGGCTTTGGTGAGCAGTTCTTC
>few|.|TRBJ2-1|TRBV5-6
CASSFYMGDNLTPYYNEQFF
TGTGCCAGCAGCTTCTACATGGGGGACAATTTAACCCCTTACTACAATGAGCAGTTCTTC
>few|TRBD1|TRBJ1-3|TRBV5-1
CASSEGTGSGNTIYF
TGCGCCAGCAGCGAAGGGACAGGCTCTGGAAACACCATATATTTT
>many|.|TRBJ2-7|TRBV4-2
CASSQDWADLKDEQYF
TGTGCCAGCAGCCAAGATTGGGCGGACCTGAAGGACGAGCAGTACTTC
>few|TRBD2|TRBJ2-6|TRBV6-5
CASSWRGAGANVLTF
TGTGCCAGCAGTTGGCGGGGGGCCGGGGCCAACGTCCTGACTTTC
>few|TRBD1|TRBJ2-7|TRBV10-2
CASTGQGVIYEQYF
TGCGCCAGCACTGGGCAGGGGGTTATCTACGAGCAGTACTTC
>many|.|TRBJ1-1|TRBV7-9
CASSLGRGNTEAFF
TGTGCCAGCAGCTTAGGTCGGGGGAACACTGAAGCTTTCTTT
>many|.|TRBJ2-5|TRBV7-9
CASSSTYREQETQYF
TGTGCCAGCAGCTCCACGTACAGGGAGCAAGAGACCCAGTACTTC
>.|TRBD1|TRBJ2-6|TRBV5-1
CASSNRLQGDSGANVLTF
TGCGCCAGCAGCAACCGACTACAGGGGGACTCTGGGGCCAACGTCCTGACTTTC
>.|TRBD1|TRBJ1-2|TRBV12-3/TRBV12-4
CASKGTGPNYGYTF
TGTGCCAGCAAGGGGACAGGTCCCAACTATGGCTACACCTTC
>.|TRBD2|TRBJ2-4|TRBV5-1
CASSSGTSGSGRIAKNIQYF
TGCGCCAGCAGCTCCGGGACTAGCGGGAGCGGGAGGATAGCCAAAAACATTCAGTACTTC
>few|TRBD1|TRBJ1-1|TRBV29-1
CSARTGGSNTEAFF
TGCAGCGCCCGGACAGGAGGGTCGAACACTGAAGCTTTCTTT
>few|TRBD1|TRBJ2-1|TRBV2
CATGTGISYNEQFF
TGTGCCACCGGGACAGGGATTTCCTACAATGAGCAGTTCTTC
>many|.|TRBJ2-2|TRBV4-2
CASSQEWGTGELFF
TGTGCCAGCAGCCAAGAGTGGGGTACCGGGGAGCTGTTTTTT
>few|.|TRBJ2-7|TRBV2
CASTRDRSYEQYF
TGTGCCAGCACCCGGGATCGCTCCTACGAGCAGTACTTC
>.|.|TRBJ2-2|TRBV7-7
CASSAGFGSNTGELFF
TGTGCTAGCAGCGCCGGCTTTGGGAGTAACACCGGGGAGCTGTTTTTT
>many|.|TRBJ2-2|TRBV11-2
CASSFAGNTGELFF
TGTGCCAGCAGCTTCGCAGGGAACACCGGGGAGCTGTTTTTT
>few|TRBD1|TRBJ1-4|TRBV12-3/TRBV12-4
CASSSATGGGEKLFF
TGTGCCAGCAGTTCAGCCACAGGGGGGGGTGAAAAACTGTTTTTT
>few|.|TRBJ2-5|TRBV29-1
CSVMGNQETQYF
TGCAGCGTTATGGGTAACCAAGAGACCCAGTACTTC
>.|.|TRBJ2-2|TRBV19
CASTPIGEPNTGELFF
TGTGCCAGTACCCCAATCGGGGAACCGAACACCGGGGAGCTGTTTTTT